What follows describes a single TCR beta chain. The count of this clone is one. Its antigen is still unknown. No base qualities exist here, and no much larger clone lies one base off it. TCRbeta CDR3 regions were amplified from genomic DNA by means of the immunoSEQ Assay, a bias-controlled multiplex PCR. The original pipeline was this. Within the assay, amplification of reference gene primers was used to estimate how many nucleated cells each sample contained. Sequence reads were collapsed and filtered to measure the absolute abundance of every unique TCRbeta CDR3 rearrangement. Productive Simpson clonality was computed per sample as the square root of Simpson's diversity index over productive rearrangements. TCRdb carries this immuneACCESS record with in-frame sequences only. Its versions omit some clonotypes, under half of them owing to an unresolved V gene in the studies checked, with the rest unexplained. D and trimming come from the DNA, and the V and J calls and clone size come from that table. The sample table contains approximately 250,000 clones; only one count was recorded for roughly 88% of them. The ten largest clones add up to over 1.2% of the sample.

This specimen belongs to a study of blood T cell repertoires in COVID-19 (dated by TCRdb to the early 2020s). For context, the study as a whole: Samples from collaborators originated in the United States, Italy and Spain and spanned both the acute and convalescent phases of COVID-19. The material from the prospective study consisted of cDNA or gDNA derived from T cells, B-cell-depleted T cells, or PBMCs. The dataset comprised deeply sampled blood TCRbeta repertoires from subjects exposed to, actively infected with, or recovered from COVID-19. The repertoires were made available in a free public database intended to serve as a resource for research on the immune response to SARS-CoV-2. Samples came from the ongoing ImmuneRACE study (first 160 participants) plus 1,254 subjects from 6 global collaborators. The sample metadata nearly always contained a de-identified subject ID, COVID-19 status, age in years and sex. Where available, HLA class I and class II types were taken from metadata supplied by the sample provider and were not determined by assay-based typing. General findings and caveats noted by the study authors: How much clinical and demographic metadata was included differed by source and by participant, and the metadata was provided uncurated.

A second Seattle source provided samples from volunteer blood donors who had recovered from COVID-19. The collaborating institutions used their own protocols to collect whole blood in K2EDTA tubes. For TCRbeta analysis, collaborators shipped samples in one of three forms: frozen whole blood, isolated PBMCs, or DNA extracted from either of those sample types. V is reduced by 3 bases and J by 9 bases, leaving a spacing of 11 bases between them. Per the germline V gene, MNHEY is the CDR1 and SVGEGT is the CDR2. The CDR3 covers 12 residues, taking in both the cysteine and the phenylalanine. Of the read, only the CDR3 DNA is kept; its 36 bases are in frame from base 1.

The sequencing sample was made of peripheral blood. Recombination linked TRBV6-2 or TRBV6-3 to TRBJ2-5; confidence is insufficient to name the D gene. The receptor comes from a woman aged 40 to 55 who had recovered from COVID-19. The DNA is as follows: TGTGCCAGCAGTTATTATCGTGGGCCCCAGTACTTC. This translates into CASSYYRGPQYF.